These T cell receptor beta chains were read from a single sample in a study of cytomegalovirus exposure and HLA in healthy donors. The table came from immunoSEQ multiplex PCR; TCRdb's copy has only in-frame clones and leaves some out. The sample lists about 93,000 clones, 60% to 80% occurring once. Sample: PBMCs. The receptors were gathered from a boy between 5 and 17 years old in good health and CMV-seronegative. CDR3s include the opening cysteine and the closing phenylalanine or tryptophan. The order of the fields is CDR3 protein, CDR3 DNA, clone size, D gene, J gene, V gene. The D gene is left open where the match is weak. The size of a clone is reported for some rows only, either as once, few or many, or as a class for expanded clones.

CASSLYGGRETQYF TGTGCCAGCAGTTTATATGGCGGTCGAGAGACCCAGTACTTC . . TRBJ2-5 TRBV28
CASSLILSGELFF TGTGCCAGCAGCTTAATACTATCCGGGGAGCTGTTTTTT . . TRBJ2-2 TRBV11-2
CASSPVSGYGYTF TGTGCCAGCAGCCCGGTCTCCGGCTATGGCTACACCTTC . . TRBJ1-2 TRBV27
CASRGARTDTQYF TGCGCCAGCCGCGGGGCGCGGACAGATACGCAGTATTTT . . TRBJ2-3 TRBV5-1
CASSYGLAAYF TGCGCCAGCAGCTACGGACTAGCGGCGTACTTC . TRBD2 TRBJ2-7 TRBV5-1
CASSKTGGGYEQYF TGTGCCAGCAGTAAAACAGGGGGGGGCTACGAGCAGTACTTC . . TRBJ2-7 TRBV6-5
CASSRAGDRVYNEQFF TGTGCCAGCAGCCGGGCTGGGGACAGGGTCTACAATGAGCAGTTCTTC . TRBD1 TRBJ2-1 TRBV28
CASSTSPIQETQYF TGTGCCAGCAGTACCAGTCCCATTCAAGAGACCCAGTACTTC few . TRBJ2-5 TRBV28
CASSVIAGADTQYF TGTGCCAGCAGCGTAATAGCGGGAGCAGATACGCAGTATTTT . TRBD2 TRBJ2-3 TRBV9
CASRLRATNYGYTF TGTGCCAGCCGCCTCCGAGCGACGAACTATGGCTACACCTTC . . TRBJ1-2 TRBV28
CASSSRTTTTPNEQFF TGTGCCAGCAGCTCTAGGACAACGACAACCCCTAATGAGCAGTTCTTC . . TRBJ2-1 TRBV7-6
CATQVPPGTRNTEAFF TGTGCCACCCAAGTCCCACCAGGGACACGGAACACTGAAGCTTTCTTT once . TRBJ1-1 TRBV28
CASTKTMCGDGYTF TGCGCCAGCACGAAAACAATGTGTGGTGATGGCTACACCTTC . . TRBJ1-2 TRBV23-1
CASSQDLGVYQPQHF TGCGCCAGCAGCCAAGATCTAGGGGTTTATCAGCCCCAGCATTTT few . TRBJ1-5 TRBV4-3
CASSPVPAGHEQYF TGCGCCAGCAGCCCGGTCCCGGCGGGGCACGAGCAGTACTTC . . TRBJ2-7 TRBV5-1
CASSLRGNGNIQYF TGTGCCAGCAGCTTAAGGGGGAATGGGAACATTCAGTACTTC . . TRBJ2-4 TRBV7-2
CASSLAGKDEQFF TGTGCCAGCAGCTTGGCGGGGAAGGATGAGCAGTTCTTC once . TRBJ2-1 TRBV7-8
CASSQAGAGGLHEQYF TGTGCCAGCAGCCAAGCGGGAGCGGGAGGGCTTCACGAGCAGTACTTC . TRBD2 TRBJ2-7 TRBV14
CASSLQGQGKGNQPQHF TGTGCCAGCAGCTTACAGGGACAGGGTAAGGGCAATCAGCCCCAGCATTTT few TRBD1 TRBJ1-5 TRBV7-2
CASSFGRASYEQYF TGTGCCAGCAGTTTCGGGAGGGCCTCCTACGAGCAGTACTTC . TRBD2 TRBJ2-7 TRBV27
CASSLTPSGGPLRTGELFF TGTGCCAGCAGCTTAACCCCTAGCGGGGGGCCCCTAAGAACCGGGGAGCTGTTTTTT . TRBD2 TRBJ2-2 TRBV11-2
CASSAIVQGGEQFF TGTGCCAGTAGTGCCATAGTTCAAGGCGGTGAGCAGTTCTTC . . TRBJ2-1 TRBV19
CASSFDRDYEQYF TGTGCCAGCAGCTTCGACAGGGACTACGAGCAGTACTTC . TRBD1 TRBJ2-7 TRBV7-2
CASSFETSGGETQYF TGTGCCAGCAGCTTTGAGACTAGCGGGGGGGAGACCCAGTACTTC . TRBD2 TRBJ2-5 TRBV7-8